The text below deals with one T cell receptor (beta chain). The antigen is not known. This record belongs to a study of OX40 agonist ivuxolimab in advanced cancers. Study overall: Patients received the agonistic anti-OX40 (CD134) antibody ivuxolimab. Each patient was given ivuxolimab into a vein every 2 weeks, at 0.01 to 10 mg/kg.

Sequencing was performed with immunoSEQ multiplex PCR; in TCRdb, only in-frame clones are kept and a portion is missing. Of about 120,000 clones in the sample, roughly nine tenths were seen once. CDR3 length: 17 amino acids. Germline V gene lookup returns CDR1 SGHKS and CDR2 YYEKEE (reference sequence). Trimming removed 3 bases at V and 5 bases at J, with 18 bases between. General study findings and limits: On average, CD8+ T cells had more expanded clones than CD4+.

Researchers took blood at baseline, on cycle 4 day 1, and on cycle 7 day 1. The sequence was obtained from an adult with an advanced solid tumor such as melanoma, head and neck, liver or kidney cancer. The V call is TRBV5-5, the J call TRBJ1-6, with D tentatively TRBD1 (6 bases). The sample consisted of CD4+ or CD8+ T cells sorted from blood, taken in a trial of the OX40 agonist ivuxolimab. Here the CDR3 reads CASSSRAGVFNNSPLHF. CDR3 sequence (DNA): TGTGCCAGCAGCTCCCGAGCAGGGGTATTCAATAATTCACCCCTCCACTTT.